This TCR beta chain originates from a study of CD8+ T cells in alopecia areata. About the study: Treatment of the treated patients consisted of oral tofacitinib, 5 to 10 mg twice daily.

CD4+ and CD8+ T cells were sorted from PBMCs. Germline V CDR1 and CDR2: SGHRS, YFSETQ. Unmatched junction bases numbered 9, after V lost 4 bases and J lost 5 bases. CDR3 length equals 14 residues. This clone was picked up a small number of times. Its antigen remains unknown. General study findings and limits: Relative to mice, TCR sharing across patients was less clear, a difference possibly HLA-related.

The sequencing template was cDNA reverse transcribed from extracted RNA. Data came from immunoSEQ multiplex PCR; TCRdb stores just in-frame clones and leaves some out. This sample has more than 85,000 clones; under 45% occur once, and the top ten carry around 0.8%. The sequence derives from a human donor with alopecia areata. What was sequenced was CD4+ T cells sorted from blood. The J gene is TRBJ2-7, the V gene TRBV5-1; 7 bases map to TRBD1. The CDR3 here is CASSASQGRHEQYF. The CDR3 DNA reads TGCGCCAGCAGCGCCTCACAGGGGCGTCACGAGCAGTACTTC.